The entry below gives a single T cell receptor beta chain sequence along with its context. The data were obtained in a study of blood T cell repertoires in COVID-19. Study information: The United States, Italy and Spain supplied acute and convalescent COVID-19 samples. T cells, B-cell-depleted T cells, or PBMCs provided the cDNA or gDNA that served as material.

Per the study methods: Using reference gene primer amplification, nucleated cell counts were estimated. Repertoires were generated with immunoSEQ multiplex PCR, while TCRdb's copy carries only in-frame clones and drops some. Clone size and the V and J calls come from that table; the DNA yielded D and trimming. The table includes about 260,000 clones, approximately 90% detected once. V lost 0 bases and J 5 bases, leaving 11 bases between the germline ends. This CDR3 comprises 15 residues. Germline assignment: CDR1 SGHNT and CDR2 YYREEE (reference sequence). The V call is TRBV5-4, the J call TRBJ1-4, with a weak D call TRBD1 (5 bases). Sequences were obtained from peripheral blood. The receptor was derived from a woman between 40 and 55 years old with acute or convalescent COVID-19. CDR3 sequence (DNA): TGTGCCAGCAGCTTGGCCAGGGAAAAAAATGAAAAACTGTTTTTT. Protein sequence: CASSLAREKNEKLFF. The full variable domain, with the rest looked up from reference TRBV5-4 and TRBJ1-4, is ETGVTQSPTHLIKTRGQQVTLRCSSQSGHNTVSWYQQALGQGPQFIFQYYREEENGRGNFPPRFSGLQFPNYSSELNVNALELDDSALYLCASSLAREKNEKLFFGSGTQLSVL.